This T cell receptor (beta chain) was recorded in a study of T cells in Graves' hyperthyroidism and ophthalmopathy. Study findings and constraints: Model predictions of ophthalmopathy came a median approximately 6.2 months before onset. Blood held most thyroid clonotypes expanded above 0.001 frequency.

RNA transcripts served as the template for amplifying TCR beta CDR3 regions. When the TCR CDR3 underwent first-round RT-PCR, the HTBI primer set was used. TCRdb called the multiplex PCR reads again in MiXCR, with one record for every CDR3 protein. This sample has 490,000 or so distinct CDR3 sequences; roughly 45% occur once, and the top ten carry roughly 45%. Uncontrolled infection, other autoimmune disease, pregnancy or lactation barred patients from enrollment. The diagnoses drew upon clinical symptoms, serum thyroxine and TRAb, thyroid ultrasound and orbital computed tomography. The CDR3 spans 11 residues. V was cut by 4 bases and J by 8 bases, with 9 bases left in between. To note about this clonotype: Its antigen is not identified. A much larger clonotype is one base distant, so this may be a read error.

The clonotype was recovered from an adult woman with Graves' disease, either hyperthyroidism or ophthalmopathy (not recorded which). The V and J genes are TRBV12-3 or TRBV12-4 and TRBJ2-7; D is unresolved. The sample comprised peripheral blood or thyroid tissue (not recorded which). The CDR3 loop is CASSSWPKQYF. The CDR3 nucleotides read TGTGCCAGCAGTTCGTGGCCCAAGCAGTACTTC.